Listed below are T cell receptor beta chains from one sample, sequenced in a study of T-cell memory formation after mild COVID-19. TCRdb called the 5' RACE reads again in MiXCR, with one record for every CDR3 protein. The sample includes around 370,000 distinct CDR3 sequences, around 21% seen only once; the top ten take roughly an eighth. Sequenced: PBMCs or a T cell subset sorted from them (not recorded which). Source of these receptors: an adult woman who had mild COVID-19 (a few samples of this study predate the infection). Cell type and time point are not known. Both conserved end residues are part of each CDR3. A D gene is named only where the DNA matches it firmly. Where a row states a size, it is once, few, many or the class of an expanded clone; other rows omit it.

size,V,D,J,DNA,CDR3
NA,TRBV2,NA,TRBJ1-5,TGTGCCAGCAGTGATTGGGGGAACAATCAGCCCCAGCATTTT,CASSDWGNNQPQHF
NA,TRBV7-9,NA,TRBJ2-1,TGTGCCAGCAGCTTTGCAGGAAACTACAATGAGCAGTTCTTC,CASSFAGNYNEQFF
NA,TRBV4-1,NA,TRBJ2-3,TGCGCCAGCAGCCAATTGCCAGATACGCAGTATTTT,CASSQLPDTQYF
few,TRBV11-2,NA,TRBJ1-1,TGTGCCAGCAGCTACGGACCTGAAGCTTTCTTT,CASSYGPEAFF
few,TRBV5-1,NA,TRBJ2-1,TGCGCCAGCAGCTTGGGGTTACAAAATGAGCAGTTCTTC,CASSLGLQNEQFF
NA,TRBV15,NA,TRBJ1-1,TGTGCCACCAGCCGGTACAGGTATTCTGAAGCTTTCTTT,CATSRYRYSEAFF
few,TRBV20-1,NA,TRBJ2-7,TGCAGTGCTTCCATGGCATCAGGAACCTACGAGCAGTACTTC,CSASMASGTYEQYF
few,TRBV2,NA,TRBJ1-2,TGTGCCAGCAGTGAAATGGGAGTAGGTGGCTACACCTTC,CASSEMGVGGYTF
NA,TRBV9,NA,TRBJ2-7,TGTGCCAGCAGCGTAGCAGTCGATGGCAGGGGTCAGTACGAGCAGTACTTC,CASSVAVDGRGQYEQYF
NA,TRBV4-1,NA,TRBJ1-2,TGCGCCAGCAGCGGGCGGGGGACTCTTAACTATGGCTACACCTTC,CASSGRGTLNYGYTF
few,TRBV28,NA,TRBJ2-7,TGTGCCAGTGAGGACGGCTACGAGCAGTACTTC,CASEDGYEQYF
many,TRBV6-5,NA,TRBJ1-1,TGTGCCAGCAGTGTAGGGAGGCCCATGAACACTGAAGCTTTCTTT,CASSVGRPMNTEAFF
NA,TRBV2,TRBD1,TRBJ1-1,TGTGCCAGCAGGGACAGGGGGCAGTCGACTGAAGCTTTCTTT,CASRDRGQSTEAFF
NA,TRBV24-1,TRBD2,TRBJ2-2,TGTGCCACCAGAGCGGGAGTAAACACCGGGGAGCTGTTTTTT,CATRAGVNTGELFF
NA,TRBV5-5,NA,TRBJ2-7,TGTGCCAGCAGCTTGGAGGGTAGGGGACTCTCCTACGAGCAGTACTTC,CASSLEGRGLSYEQYF
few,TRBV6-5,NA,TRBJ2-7,TGTGCCAGCAGCCCCGGACTCTCTAGCTCCTACGAGCAGTACTTC,CASSPGLSSSYEQYF
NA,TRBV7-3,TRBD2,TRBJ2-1,TGTGCCAGCAGCTTCGTTAGCGGGGGGTGGTTATACAATGAGCAGTTCTTC,CASSFVSGGWLYNEQFF
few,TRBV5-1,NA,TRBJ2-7,TGCGCCAGCAGCCGTGAGTCAGGGTGGTACGAGCAGTACTTC,CASSRESGWYEQYF
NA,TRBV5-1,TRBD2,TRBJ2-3,TGCGCCAGCAGCCCCCGACTAGCGGGGGGGACGTACACAGATACGCAGTATTTT,CASSPRLAGGTYTDTQYF
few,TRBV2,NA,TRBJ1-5,TGTGCCAGCAGTGAATCATGGTCCGCGAATCAGCCCCAGCATTTT,CASSESWSANQPQHF
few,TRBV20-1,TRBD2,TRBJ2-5,TGCAGTGCTTTCGGGACTAGAATACGGGACCAGTACTTC,CSAFGTRIRDQYF
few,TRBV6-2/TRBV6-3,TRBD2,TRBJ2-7,TGTGCCAGCACCCAAGCCGGGACTACCTTCTACGAGCAGTACTTC,CASTQAGTTFYEQYF
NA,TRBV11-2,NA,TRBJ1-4,TGTGCCAGCCTGCCGGACGGGGCAACTAATGAAAAACTGTTTTTT,CASLPDGATNEKLFF
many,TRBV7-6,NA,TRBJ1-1,TGTGCCAGCAGCTTTTCACGTAACACTGAAGCTTTCTTT,CASSFSRNTEAFF
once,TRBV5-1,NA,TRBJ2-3,TGCGCCAGCAGCACTCGGGACCCCACAGATACGCAGTATTTT,CASSTRDPTDTQYF
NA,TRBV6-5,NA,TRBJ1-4,TGTGCCAGCAGAGCAGGTGGGGGTGAAAAACTGTTTTTT,CASRAGGGEKLFF
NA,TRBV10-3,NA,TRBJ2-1,TGTGCCGTCCGGGAAGGGGATGAGCAGTTCTTC,CAVREGDEQFF
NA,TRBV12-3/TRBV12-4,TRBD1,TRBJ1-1,TGTGCCAGCAGTTCCGGTCTGACAGGGGCCTCTGAAGCTTTCTTT,CASSSGLTGASEAFF
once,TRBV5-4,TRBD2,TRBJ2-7,TGTGCCAGCAGCTTGGGAGGACTAGCGGGGGAGCCCTACGAGCAGTACTTC,CASSLGGLAGEPYEQYF
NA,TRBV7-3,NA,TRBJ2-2,TGTGCCATCAGCGTCGGTCCAGCGGTGGCCATCACCGGGGAGCTGTTTTTT,CAISVGPAVAITGELFF
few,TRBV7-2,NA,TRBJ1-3,TGTGCCAGCAGCTTTAGCCTCGCTGGAAACACCATATATTTT,CASSFSLAGNTIYF
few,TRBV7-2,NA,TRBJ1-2,TGTGCCAGCAGCTTAGGGGACCGCTTCGGCTCCTATGGCTACACCTTC,CASSLGDRFGSYGYTF
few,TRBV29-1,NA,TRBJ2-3,TGCAGCGTTCCCGGGGCTAGTCCAGATACGCAGTATTTT,CSVPGASPDTQYF
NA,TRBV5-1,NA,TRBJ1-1,TGCGCCAGCAGCTTGATGCAACAGGGGAACACTGAAGCTTTCTTT,CASSLMQQGNTEAFF
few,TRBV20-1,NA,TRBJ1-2,TGCAGTGCTAGAGGCAGGGGATCTAACTATGGCTACACCTTC,CSARGRGSNYGYTF
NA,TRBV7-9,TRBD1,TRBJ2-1,TGTGCCAGCAGCTTCGGGACAGGGGTAAACAATGAGCAGTTCTTC,CASSFGTGVNNEQFF
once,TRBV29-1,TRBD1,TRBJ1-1,TGCAGCGAGCACAGGGGCCCTGAAGCTTTCTTT,CSEHRGPEAFF
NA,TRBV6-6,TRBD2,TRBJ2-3,TGTGCCAGCAGTTACTGGCGGGAGGGAGGTAAGGCGCAGTATTTT,CASSYWREGGKAQYF
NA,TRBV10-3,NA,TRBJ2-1,TGTGCCATCAGCCTGGCGGGGATGGAAGGGCAGTTCTTC,CAISLAGMEGQFF
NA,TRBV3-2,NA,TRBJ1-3,TGTGCCAGCAGCCAAGATCTAACGGGAAACACCATATATTTT,CASSQDLTGNTIYF
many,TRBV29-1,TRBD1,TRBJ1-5,TGCAGCGTTGGAACAGGGGGCGCGAATCAGCCCCAGCATTTT,CSVGTGGANQPQHF
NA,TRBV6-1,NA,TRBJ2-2,TGTGCCAGCAGTCCCGGGACTTCGAACACCGGGGAGCTGTTTTTT,CASSPGTSNTGELFF
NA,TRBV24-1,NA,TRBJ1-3,TGTGCCACCAGTGATACGGTTGACACCATATATTTT,CATSDTVDTIYF
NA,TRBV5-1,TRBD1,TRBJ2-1,TGCGCCAGCAGCTCGGCGATCAGGGGGCGCCCAAACGATGAGCAGTTCTTC,CASSSAIRGRPNDEQFF
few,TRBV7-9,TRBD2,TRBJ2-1,TGTGCCAGCAGCAGTGCCCTCGGGACTAGCGGGAGGGTCGACAATGAGCAGTTCTTC,CASSSALGTSGRVDNEQFF